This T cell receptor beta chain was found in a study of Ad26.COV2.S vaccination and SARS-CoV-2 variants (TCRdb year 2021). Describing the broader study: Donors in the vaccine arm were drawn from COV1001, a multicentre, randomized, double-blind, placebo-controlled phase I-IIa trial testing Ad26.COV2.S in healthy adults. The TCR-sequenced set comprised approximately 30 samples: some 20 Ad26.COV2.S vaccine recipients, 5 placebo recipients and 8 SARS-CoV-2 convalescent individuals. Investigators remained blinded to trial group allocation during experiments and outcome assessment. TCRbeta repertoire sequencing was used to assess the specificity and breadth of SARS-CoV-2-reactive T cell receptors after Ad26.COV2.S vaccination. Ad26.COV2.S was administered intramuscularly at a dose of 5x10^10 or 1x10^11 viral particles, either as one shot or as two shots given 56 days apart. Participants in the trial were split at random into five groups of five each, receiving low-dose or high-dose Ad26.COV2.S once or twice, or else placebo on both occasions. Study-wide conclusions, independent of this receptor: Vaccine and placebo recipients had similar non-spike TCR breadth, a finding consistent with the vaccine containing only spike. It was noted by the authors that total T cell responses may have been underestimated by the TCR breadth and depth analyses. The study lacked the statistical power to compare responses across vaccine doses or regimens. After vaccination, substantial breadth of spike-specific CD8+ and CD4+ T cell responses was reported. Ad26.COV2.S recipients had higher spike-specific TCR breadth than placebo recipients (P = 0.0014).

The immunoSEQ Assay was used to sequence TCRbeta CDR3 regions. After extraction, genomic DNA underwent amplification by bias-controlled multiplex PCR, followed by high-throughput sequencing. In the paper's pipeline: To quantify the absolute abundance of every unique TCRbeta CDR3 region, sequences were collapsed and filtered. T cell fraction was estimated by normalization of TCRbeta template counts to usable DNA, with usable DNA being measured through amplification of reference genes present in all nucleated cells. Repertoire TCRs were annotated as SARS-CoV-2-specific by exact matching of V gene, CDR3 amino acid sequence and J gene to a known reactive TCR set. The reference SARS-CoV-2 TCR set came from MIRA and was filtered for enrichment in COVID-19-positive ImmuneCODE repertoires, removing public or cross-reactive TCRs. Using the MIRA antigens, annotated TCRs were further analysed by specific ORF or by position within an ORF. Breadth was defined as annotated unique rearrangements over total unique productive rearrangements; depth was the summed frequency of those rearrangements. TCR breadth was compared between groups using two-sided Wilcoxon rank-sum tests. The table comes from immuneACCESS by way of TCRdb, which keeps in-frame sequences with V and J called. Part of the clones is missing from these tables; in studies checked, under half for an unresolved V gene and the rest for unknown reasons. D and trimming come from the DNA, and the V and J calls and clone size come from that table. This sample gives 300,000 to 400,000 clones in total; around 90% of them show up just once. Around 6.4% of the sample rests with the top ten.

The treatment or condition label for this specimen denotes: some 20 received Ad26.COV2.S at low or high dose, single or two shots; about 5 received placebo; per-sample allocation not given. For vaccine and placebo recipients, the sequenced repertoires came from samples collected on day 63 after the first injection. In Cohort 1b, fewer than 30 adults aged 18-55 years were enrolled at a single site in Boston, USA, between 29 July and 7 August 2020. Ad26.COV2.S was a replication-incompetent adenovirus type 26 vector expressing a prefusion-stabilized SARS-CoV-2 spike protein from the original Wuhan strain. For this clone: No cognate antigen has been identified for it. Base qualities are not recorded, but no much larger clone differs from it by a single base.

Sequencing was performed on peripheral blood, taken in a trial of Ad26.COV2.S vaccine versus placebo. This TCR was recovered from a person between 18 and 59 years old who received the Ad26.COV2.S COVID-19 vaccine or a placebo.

The DNA sequence follows: TGTGCCAGTAGTAACCCGGGGCCCTCGGACGAGCAGTACTTC. Translation gives CASSNPGPSDEQYF. The chain is made from TRBV19 and TRBJ2-7, with the D assignment possibly TRBD1 or TRBD2, given 5 matching bases for each. According to the germline V gene (reference sequence), CDR1 reads LNHDA and CDR2 reads SQIVND. The trim is 4 bases for V and 5 bases for J, with a gap of 15 bases between the germline ends. Spanning cysteine to phenylalanine, the CDR3 consists of 14 amino acids. Kept here is only the CDR3 DNA, which spans 42 bases and is read in frame from base 1.